This section outlines one T cell receptor beta chain sequence together with its context. Its antigen is not yet known. No base quality values were provided; no much bigger clone lies one nucleotide off. Libraries were made using the immunoSEQ multiplex PCR assay. Rearranged TCR beta chain sequences were amplified with the hsTCRB Kit following the manufacturer's protocol. Sequencing of TCRB libraries was carried out on an Illumina MiSeq. In the original analysis: Demultiplexing, trimming and gene mapping were performed with the kit vendor's proprietary platform. Sourced from immuneACCESS, this table was stored by TCRdb with only in-frame sequences that have V and J called. A share of the clones is absent; for the studies checked, an unresolved V gene accounts for under half, and the remainder has no known explanation. The D gene and trimming were derived from the DNA, and the V and J assignments and clone size from that table. In all, the sample holds tens of thousands of clones, and approximately 85% of those were seen once. The top ten constitute over 1.5% of the sample.

The label giving this sample's time point can be read as: week 5, during vaccination. Each vaccine dose was 300 ug of a 20-mer mutant IDH1 peptide in Montanide, given subcutaneously with topical imiquimod. Donors had newly diagnosed WHO grade 3 or 4 IDH1-mutant astrocytomas with loss of nuclear ATRX. The samples were drawn from NOA16, a multicentre, single-arm, open-label phase I trial in Germany that tested a mutant IDH1 peptide vaccine in humans for the first time. Genomic DNA for TCRB sequencing was isolated from EDTA blood with the DNeasy Blood and Tissue Kit. The data stem from a study of a mutant IDH1 vaccine in newly diagnosed glioma (TCRdb year 2021). About the study as a whole: Patients were given eight vaccinations, in weeks 1, 3, 5, 7, 11, 15, 19 and 23, which matched visits V03 through V10. In the chemotherapy-containing groups, vaccination started alongside temozolomide cycles, whereas in patients who had radiotherapy alone it started 4-6 weeks after radiotherapy. Of the 30 to 35 patients who were treated, around 62% were male and approximately 40% were female, and the mean age was roughly 40 years. Prior to enrollment, standard therapy consisting of radiotherapy alone, temozolomide alone, or radiochemotherapy with temozolomide had been administered to patients, with the combination being received by most patients. Peripheral blood was drawn at six visits: V03 (baseline), V05, V07, V10, V12 and V13. Longitudinal TCRB deep sequencing was done for some 25 treated patients, wherever samples were available for exploratory analyses. Here is what the overall study found, with its caveats: Vaccine-induced immune responses across multiple MHC alleles were detected in approximately 93% of patients. Availability determined which PBMC samples were chosen for TCRB deep sequencing. Pseudoprogression seemed to be unrelated to changes in the top peripheral T cell clonotypes found by TCRB sequencing. According to the authors, sample limitations meant that analyses of patient blood samples could not be reproduced.

Taken from the germline V gene (reference sequence), the CDR1 and CDR2 loops are SGHNT and YYREEE. Trimming removed 4 bases from V and 8 bases from J, leaving 21 bases between the germline ends. Reading from cysteine to phenylalanine, the CDR3 counts 15 amino acids. CDR3 DNA is the only sequence kept; it has 45 bases, read in frame from the first base. The source was PBMCs, collected from a glioma patient whose treatment included an IDH1 peptide vaccine. The source of this sequence is a man aged 35-49 years with glioma. The chain is assembled from TRBV5-4 and TRBJ1-1, with TRBD1 tentatively as D gene (5 bases match). The base sequence is TGTGCCAGCAGCACGGACTCCGGGACTGTATTAGAAGCTTTCTTT. Its translation is CASSTDSGTVLEAFF.